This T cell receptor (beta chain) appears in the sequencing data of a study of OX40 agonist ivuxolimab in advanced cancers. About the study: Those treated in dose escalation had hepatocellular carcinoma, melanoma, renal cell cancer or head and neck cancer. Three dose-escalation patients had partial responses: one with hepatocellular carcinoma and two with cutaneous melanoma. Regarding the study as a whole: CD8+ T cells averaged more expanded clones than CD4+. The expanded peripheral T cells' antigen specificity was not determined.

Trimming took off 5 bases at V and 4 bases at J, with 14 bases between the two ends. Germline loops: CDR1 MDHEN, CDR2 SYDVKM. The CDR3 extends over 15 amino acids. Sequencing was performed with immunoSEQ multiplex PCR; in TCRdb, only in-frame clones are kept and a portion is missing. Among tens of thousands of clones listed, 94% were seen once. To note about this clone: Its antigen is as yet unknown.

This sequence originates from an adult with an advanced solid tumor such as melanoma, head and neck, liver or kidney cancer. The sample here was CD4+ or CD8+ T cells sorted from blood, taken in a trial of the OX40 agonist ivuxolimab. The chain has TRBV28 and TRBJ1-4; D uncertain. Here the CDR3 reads CASSQTGKINEKLFF. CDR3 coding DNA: TGTGCCAGCAGTCAGACCGGGAAGATTAATGAAAAACTGTTTTTT.